This TCR beta chain was identified in a study of cytomegalovirus exposure and HLA in healthy donors. The CDR3 is made up of 14 amino acids. Germline loops: CDR1 SSHAT, CDR2 FNYEAQ (reference sequence). Among the roughly 110 subjects of the validation cohort, separate from the approximately 670-subject first cohort, were the donors. Assay used: immunoSEQ multiplex PCR; TCRdb lists only in-frame clones, some missing. The sample consists of around 300,000 clones, around 85% of them appearing once. Study-wide points: There were 150 to 200 TCR beta chains listed as cytomegalovirus-associated.

A word on this clone: Antigen unknown. An end of the junction does not agree with germline; a read error may underlie this.

The rearrangement uses TRBV7-7 and TRBJ2-3; 9 bases line up with TRBD2. Sequenced material: PBMCs. The receptor comes from a woman in her late teens or twenties in good health and CMV-seronegative. The CDR3 DNA is TGTGCTAGCAGCTTGCGGGGGGGGACAGATACGCAGTATTTT. Amino acids: CASSLRGGTDTQYF.